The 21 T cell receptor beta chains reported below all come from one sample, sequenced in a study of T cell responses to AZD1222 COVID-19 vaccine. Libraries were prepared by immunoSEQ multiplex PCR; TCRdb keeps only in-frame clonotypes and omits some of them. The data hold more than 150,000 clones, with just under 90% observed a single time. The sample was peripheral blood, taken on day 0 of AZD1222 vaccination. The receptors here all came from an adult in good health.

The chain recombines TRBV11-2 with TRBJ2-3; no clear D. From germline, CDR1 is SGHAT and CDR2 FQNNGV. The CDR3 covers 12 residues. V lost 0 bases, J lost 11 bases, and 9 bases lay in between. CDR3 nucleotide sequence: TGTGCCAGCAGCTTAGATAGACATGGGCAGTATTTT. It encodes CASSLDRHGQYF.

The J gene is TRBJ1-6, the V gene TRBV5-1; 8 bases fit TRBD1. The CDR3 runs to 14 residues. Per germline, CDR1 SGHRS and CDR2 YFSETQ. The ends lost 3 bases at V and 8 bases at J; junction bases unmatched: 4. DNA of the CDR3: TGCGCCAGCAGCTCAGGGGGCCGGGATTCACCCCTCCACTTT. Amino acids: CASSSGGRDSPLHF. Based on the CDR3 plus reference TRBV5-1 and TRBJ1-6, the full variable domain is KAGVTQTPRYLIKTRGQQVTLSCSPISGHRSVSWYQQTPGQGLQFLFEYFSETQRNKGNFPGRFSGRQFSNSRSEMNVSTLELGDSALYLCASSSGGRDSPLHFGNGTRLTVT.

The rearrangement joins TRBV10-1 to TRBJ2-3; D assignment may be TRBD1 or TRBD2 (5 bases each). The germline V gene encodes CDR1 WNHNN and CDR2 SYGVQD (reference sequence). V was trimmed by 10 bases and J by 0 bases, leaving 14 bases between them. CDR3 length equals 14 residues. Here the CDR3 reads CATRGRLSTDTQYF. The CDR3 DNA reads TGCGCCACCCGGGGCAGACTAAGCACAGATACGCAGTATTTT.

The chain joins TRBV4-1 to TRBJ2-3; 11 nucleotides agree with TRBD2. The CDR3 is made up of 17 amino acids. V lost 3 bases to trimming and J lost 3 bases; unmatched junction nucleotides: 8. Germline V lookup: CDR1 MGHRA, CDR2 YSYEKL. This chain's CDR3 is CASSHAQTSGGTDTQYF. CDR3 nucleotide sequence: TGCGCCAGCAGCCATGCTCAAACTAGCGGGGGAACAGATACGCAGTATTTT.

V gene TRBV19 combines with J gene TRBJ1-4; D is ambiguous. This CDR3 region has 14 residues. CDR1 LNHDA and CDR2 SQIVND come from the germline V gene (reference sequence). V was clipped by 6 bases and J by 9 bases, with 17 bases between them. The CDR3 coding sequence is TGTGCCAGTAGGGAGATGGGGTCGACGAAAAAACTGTTTTTT. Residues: CASREMGSTKKLFF.

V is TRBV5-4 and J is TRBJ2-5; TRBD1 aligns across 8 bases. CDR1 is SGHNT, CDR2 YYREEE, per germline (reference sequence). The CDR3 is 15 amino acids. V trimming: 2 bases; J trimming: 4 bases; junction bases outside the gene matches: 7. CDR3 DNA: TGTGCCAGCAGCTTCGGACAGGGCGGGACAGAGACCCAGTACTTC. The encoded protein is CASSFGQGGTETQYF.

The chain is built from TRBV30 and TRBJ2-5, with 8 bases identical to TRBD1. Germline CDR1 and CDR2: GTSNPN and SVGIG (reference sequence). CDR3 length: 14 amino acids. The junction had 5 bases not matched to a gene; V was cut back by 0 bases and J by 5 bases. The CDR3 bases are TGTGCCTGGAGTGTAAGGACAGGGCTGGAGACCCAGTACTTC. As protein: CAWSVRTGLETQYF.

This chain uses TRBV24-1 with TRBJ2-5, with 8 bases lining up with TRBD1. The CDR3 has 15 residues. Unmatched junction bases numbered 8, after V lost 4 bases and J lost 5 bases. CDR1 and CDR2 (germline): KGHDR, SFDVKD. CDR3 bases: TGTGCCACCAGTGACAGGGGGCATTCCGGGGAGACCCAGTACTTC. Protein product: CATSDRGHSGETQYF.

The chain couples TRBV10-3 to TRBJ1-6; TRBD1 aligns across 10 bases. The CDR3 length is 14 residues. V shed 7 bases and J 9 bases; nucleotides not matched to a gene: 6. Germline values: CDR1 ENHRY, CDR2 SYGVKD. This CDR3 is CAIKDGTGVSPLHF. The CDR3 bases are TGTGCCATCAAAGACGGGACAGGGGTTTCACCCCTCCACTTT.

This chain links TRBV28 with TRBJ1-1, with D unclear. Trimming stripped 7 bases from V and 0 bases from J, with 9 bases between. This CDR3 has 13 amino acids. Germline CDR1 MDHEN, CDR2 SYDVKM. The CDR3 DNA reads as TGTGCCAGCATCCCGGCCATGAACACTGAAGCTTTCTTT. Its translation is CASIPAMNTEAFF.

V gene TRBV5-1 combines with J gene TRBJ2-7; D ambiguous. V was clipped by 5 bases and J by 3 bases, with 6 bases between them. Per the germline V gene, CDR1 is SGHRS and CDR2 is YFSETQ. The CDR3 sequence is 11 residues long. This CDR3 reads CASRDNYEQYF. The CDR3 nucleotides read TGCGCCAGCAGAGACAACTACGAGCAGTACTTC.

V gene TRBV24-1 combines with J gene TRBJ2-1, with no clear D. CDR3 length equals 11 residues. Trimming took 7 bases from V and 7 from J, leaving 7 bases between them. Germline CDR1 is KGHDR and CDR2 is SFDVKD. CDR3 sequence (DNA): TGTGCCACCAGGTTTTTAAATGAGCAGTTCTTC. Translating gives CATRFLNEQFF.

CDR3 in DNA: TGTGCCAGCAGCTTAGCAGGGAAAGGGGTTATGAGGGGCTACACCTTC. Its protein product is CASSLAGKGVMRGYTF. The chain employs TRBV7-3 and TRBJ1-2, with D possibly TRBD1 on 5 matching bases. The CDR3 contains 16 residues. V shed 2 bases and J shed 8 bases, with 21 bases lying between them. Germline assignment: CDR1 SGHTA and CDR2 FQGTGA.

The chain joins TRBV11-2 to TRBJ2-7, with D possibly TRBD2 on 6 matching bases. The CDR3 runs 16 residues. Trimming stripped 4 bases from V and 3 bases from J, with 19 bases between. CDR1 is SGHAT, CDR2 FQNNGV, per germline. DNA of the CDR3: TGTGCCAGCAGCTCCGACCGGGCGGGATGGATCTACGAGCAGTACTTC. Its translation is CASSSDRAGWIYEQYF.

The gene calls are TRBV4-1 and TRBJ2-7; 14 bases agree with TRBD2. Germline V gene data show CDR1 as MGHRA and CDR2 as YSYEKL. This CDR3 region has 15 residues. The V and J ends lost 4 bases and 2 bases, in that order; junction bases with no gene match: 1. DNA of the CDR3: TGCGCCAGCAGCCCGGGACTAGCGGGGGCCTACGAGCAGTACTTC. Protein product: CASSPGLAGAYEQYF.

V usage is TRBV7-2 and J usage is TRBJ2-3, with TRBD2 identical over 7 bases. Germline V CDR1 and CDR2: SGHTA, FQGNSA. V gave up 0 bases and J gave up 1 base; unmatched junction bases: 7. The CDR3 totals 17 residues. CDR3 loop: CASSLALMGRGTDTQYF. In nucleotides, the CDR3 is TGTGCCAGCAGCTTAGCGCTAATGGGGAGGGGCACAGATACGCAGTATTTT.

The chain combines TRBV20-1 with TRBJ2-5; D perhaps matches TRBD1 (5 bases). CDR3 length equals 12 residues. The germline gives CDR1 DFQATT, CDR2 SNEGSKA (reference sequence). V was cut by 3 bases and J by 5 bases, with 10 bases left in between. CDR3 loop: CSASTGGETQYF. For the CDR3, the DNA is TGCAGTGCTAGTACAGGTGGGGAGACCCAGTACTTC.

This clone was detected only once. As DNA, the CDR3 is TGTGCCAGCAGGTCTACAGGGAGAGAGCAGTACTTC. Protein sequence: CASRSTGREQYF. This chain connects TRBV28 to TRBJ2-7; tentative D call: TRBD1 (6 bases). Trimming left V 6 bases short and J 7 bases short, with 13 bases between. The CDR3 extends over 12 amino acids. In germline, CDR1 is MDHEN, CDR2 SYDVKM. Supplemented by reference TRBV28 and TRBJ2-7, the full variable domain reads DVKVTQSSRYLVKRTGEKVFLECVQDMDHENMFWYRQDPGLGLRLIYFSYDVKMKEKGDIPEGYSVSREKKERFSLILESASTNQTSMYLCASRSTGREQYFGPGTRLTVT.

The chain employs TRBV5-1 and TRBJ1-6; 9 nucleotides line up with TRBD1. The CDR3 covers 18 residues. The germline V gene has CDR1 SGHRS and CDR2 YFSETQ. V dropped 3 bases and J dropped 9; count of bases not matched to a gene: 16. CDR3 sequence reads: CASSSLPGTGFLTSPLHF. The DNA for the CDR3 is TGCGCCAGCAGCTCATTACCCGGGACAGGGTTCCTTACTTCACCCCTCCACTTT.

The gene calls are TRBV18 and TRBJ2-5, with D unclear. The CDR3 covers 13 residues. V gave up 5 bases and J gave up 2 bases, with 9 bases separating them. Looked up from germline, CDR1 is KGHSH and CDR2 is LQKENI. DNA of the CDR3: TGTGCCAGCTCATACAACCCGCAAGAGACCCAGTACTTC. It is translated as CASSYNPQETQYF.

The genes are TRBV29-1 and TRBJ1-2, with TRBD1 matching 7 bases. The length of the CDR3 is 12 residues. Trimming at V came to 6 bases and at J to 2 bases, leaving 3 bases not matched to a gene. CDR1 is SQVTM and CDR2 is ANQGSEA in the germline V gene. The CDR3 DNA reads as TGCAGCGTGGTGACAGGGAACTATGGCTACACCTTC. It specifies CSVVTGNYGYTF.